This TCR beta chain comes out of a study of blood T cell repertoires in COVID-19. Study-wide context: Specimens from acute and convalescent COVID-19 originated in the United States, Italy and Spain. PBMCs, B-cell-depleted T cells, or T cells provided the cDNA or gDNA that made up the material.

Authors' data handling: Estimates of nucleated cell counts were drawn from the amplification of reference gene primers. The method was immunoSEQ multiplex PCR; TCRdb's version includes in-frame clones alone and lacks a portion of them. That table supplies the V and J calls and clone size; D and trimming were determined from the DNA. Of about 62,000 clones in the sample, 65% to 85% were seen once. By frequency in the sample, this clone is medium-sized. The V gene's germline CDR1 is SGHNT and CDR2 YYREEE (reference sequence). V lost 4 bases, J lost 3 bases, and 8 bases stayed unmatched. The CDR3 contains 16 residues.

The receptor's source is a woman of 80 years or more with active or convalescent COVID-19. The chain carries TRBV5-4 and TRBJ1-4; 8 bases align to TRBD1. Sequenced sample: peripheral blood. This CDR3 is CASSLDRGTPNEKLFF. CDR3 DNA: TGTGCCAGCAGCCTCGACAGGGGAACACCTAATGAAAAACTGTTTTTT.